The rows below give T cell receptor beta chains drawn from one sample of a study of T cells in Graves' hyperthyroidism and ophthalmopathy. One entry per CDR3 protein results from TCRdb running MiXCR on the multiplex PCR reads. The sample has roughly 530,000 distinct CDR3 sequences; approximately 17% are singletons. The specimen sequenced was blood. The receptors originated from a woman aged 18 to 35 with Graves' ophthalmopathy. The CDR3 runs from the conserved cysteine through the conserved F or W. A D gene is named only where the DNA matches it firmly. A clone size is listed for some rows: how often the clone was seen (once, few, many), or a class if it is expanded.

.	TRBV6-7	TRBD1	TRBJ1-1	CASSRSGQGAFQRNTEAFF	TGTGCCAGCAGTCGCTCGGGACAGGGGGCGTTTCAAAGGAACACTGAAGCTTTCTTT
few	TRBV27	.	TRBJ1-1	CASSPWTALNTEAFF	TGTGCCAGCAGTCCATGGACTGCCTTGAACACTGAAGCTTTCTTT
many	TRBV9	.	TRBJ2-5	CASSADVTRETQYF	TGTGCCAGCAGCGCCGACGTAACGAGGGAGACCCAGTACTTC
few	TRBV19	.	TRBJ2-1	CASSIARDPGDEQFF	TGTGCCAGTAGTATAGCCCGGGACCCTGGGGATGAGCAGTTCTTC
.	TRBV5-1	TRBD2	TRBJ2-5	CASSVGLAGEQETQYF	TGCGCCAGCAGCGTCGGACTAGCGGGAGAACAAGAGACCCAGTACTTC
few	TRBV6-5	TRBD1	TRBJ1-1	CASSYRTTGAKAFF	TGTGCCAGCAGTTACCGGACGACAGGGGCTAAGGCTTTCTTT
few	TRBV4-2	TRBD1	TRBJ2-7	CASSPTGTGGYEQYF	TGTGCCAGCAGCCCAACCGGGACAGGGGGTTACGAGCAGTACTTC
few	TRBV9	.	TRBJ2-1	CASSVGGWDEQFF	TGTGCCAGCAGCGTAGGTGGGTGGGATGAGCAGTTCTTC
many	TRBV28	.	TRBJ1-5	CASSLHTTYSNQPQHF	TGTGCCAGCAGTTTACATACCACCTATAGCAATCAGCCCCAGCATTTT
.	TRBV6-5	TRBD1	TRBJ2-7	CASSYLQGAREQYF	TGTGCCAGCAGTTACCTACAGGGGGCGAGAGAGCAGTACTTC
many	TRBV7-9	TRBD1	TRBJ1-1	CASRSAGQGGTEAFF	TGTGCCAGCAGATCGGCAGGGCAGGGGGGCACTGAAGCTTTCTTT
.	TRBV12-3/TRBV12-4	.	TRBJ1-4	CASSLRVANEKLFF	TGTGCCAGCAGTTTACGAGTGGCTAATGAAAAACTGTTTTTT
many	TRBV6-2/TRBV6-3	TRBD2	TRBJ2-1	CASTAGTSGTNEQFF	TGTGCCAGCACCGCCGGGACTAGCGGGACTAATGAGCAGTTCTTC
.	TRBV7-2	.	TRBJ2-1	CASTDRGTNYNEQFF	TGTGCCAGCACCGACCGGGGGACGAACTACAATGAGCAGTTCTTC
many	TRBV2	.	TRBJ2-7	CASLSGVSSYEQYF	TGTGCCAGTTTATCGGGTGTTAGCTCCTACGAGCAGTACTTC
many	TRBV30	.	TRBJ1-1	CAWMLDGNTEAFF	TGTGCCTGGATGTTGGATGGGAACACTGAAGCTTTCTTT
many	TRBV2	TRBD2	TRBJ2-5	CASSAGLAGGQYF	TGTGCCAGCAGTGCGGGACTAGCGGGGGGACAGTACTTC
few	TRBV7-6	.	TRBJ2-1	CASSWNALGEDEQFF	TGTGCCAGCAGCTGGAACGCCCTGGGGGAGGATGAGCAGTTCTTC
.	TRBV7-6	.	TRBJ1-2	CVIHGDESLRRHGYTF	TGTGTCATCCATGGGGACGAATCCCTCCGGCGTCATGGCTACACCTTC
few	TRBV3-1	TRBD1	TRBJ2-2	CASSQVIQGASTRELFF	TGTGCCAGCAGCCAAGTTATACAGGGGGCGAGCACCCGGGAGCTGTTTTTT
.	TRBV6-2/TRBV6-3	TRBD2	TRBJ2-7	CASSPGLAGTRPYEQYF	TGTGCCAGCAGCCCCGGACTAGCGGGAACTCGGCCTTACGAGCAGTACTTC
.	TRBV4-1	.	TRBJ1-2	CASSQIGSPAGYGYTF	TGCGCCAGCAGCCAGATAGGGTCGCCTGCCGGGTATGGCTACACCTTC
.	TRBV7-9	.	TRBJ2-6	CASSSYNPGANVLTF	TGTGCCAGCAGCTCCTACAACCCTGGGGCCAACGTCCTGACTTTC
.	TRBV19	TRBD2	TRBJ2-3	CATSGGRARTDTQYF	TGTGCCACCAGCGGCGGGAGGGCCCGCACAGATACGCAGTATTTT
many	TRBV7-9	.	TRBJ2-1	CASSLLDNLNNEQFF	TGTGCCAGCAGCTTACTGGACAACCTGAACAATGAGCAGTTCTTC
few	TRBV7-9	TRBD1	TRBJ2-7	CASSPTPGQAYEQYF	TGTGCCAGCAGCCCCACTCCGGGACAGGCCTACGAGCAGTACTTC
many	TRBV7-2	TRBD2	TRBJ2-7	CASSPLAGGYEQYF	TGTGCCAGCAGCCCGCTAGCGGGAGGTTACGAGCAGTACTTC
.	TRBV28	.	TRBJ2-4	CASIPQGQNIQYF	TGTGCCAGCATCCCTCAGGGGCAAAACATTCAGTACTTC
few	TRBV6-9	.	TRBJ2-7	CASSFGGQPSTYEQYF	TGTGCCAGCAGTTTCGGGGGGCAGCCTTCGACCTACGAGCAGTACTTC
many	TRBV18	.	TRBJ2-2	CASRGVNTGELFF	TGTGCCAGCCGCGGGGTGAACACCGGGGAGCTGTTTTTT
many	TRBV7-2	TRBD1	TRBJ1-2	CASSGTGARGYTF	TGTGCCAGCAGCGGTACAGGGGCGCGGGGCTACACCTTC
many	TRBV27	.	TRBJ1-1	CASSGGGAGFIRKDTEAFF	TGTGCCAGCAGTGGGGGAGGAGCAGGGTTTATTCGTAAGGACACTGAAGCTTTCTTT
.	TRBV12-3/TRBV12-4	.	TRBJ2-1	CASSLRGIEQFF	TGTGCCAGCAGTCTACGGGGTATTGAGCAGTTCTTC
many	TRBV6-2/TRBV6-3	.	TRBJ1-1	CASSYGGLTMNTEAFF	TGTGCCAGCAGTTATGGAGGATTAACAATGAACACTGAAGCTTTCTTT
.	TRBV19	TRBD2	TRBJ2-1	CASRSTSGISSIPYNEQFF	TGTGCCAGTAGGTCGACTAGCGGGATATCCTCCATACCCTACAATGAGCAGTTCTTC
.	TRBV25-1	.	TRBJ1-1	CVSSEFGHTNTEAFF	TGTGTCAGCAGTGAATTTGGACACACGAACACTGAAGCTTTCTTT
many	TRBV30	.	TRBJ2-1	CAWSATAYNEQFF	TGTGCCTGGAGTGCGACAGCCTACAATGAGCAGTTCTTC
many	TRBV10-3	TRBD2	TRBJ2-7	CAIKGVKTGTRGHEQYF	TGTGCCATCAAGGGGGTTAAAACCGGGACTAGAGGGCACGAGCAGTACTTC
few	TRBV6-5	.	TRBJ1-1	CASSYMDRGTEAFF	TGTGCCAGCAGTTACATGGACCGGGGGACTGAAGCTTTCTTT
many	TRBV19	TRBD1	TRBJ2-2	CASSYPDRGRTGELFF	TGTGCCAGTAGTTATCCAGACAGGGGACGGACCGGGGAGCTGTTTTTT
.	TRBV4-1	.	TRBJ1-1	CACSQERGSSTEAFF	TGCGCCTGCAGCCAAGAGAGAGGGTCGAGCACTGAAGCTTTCTTT
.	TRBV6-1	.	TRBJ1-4	CASPEPEKLFF	TGTGCCAGCCCCGAACCTGAAAAACTGTTTTTT
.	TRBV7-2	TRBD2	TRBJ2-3	CASSTPTSGTRTQYF	TGTGCCAGCAGCACCCCGACTAGCGGGACTCGCACGCAGTATTTT
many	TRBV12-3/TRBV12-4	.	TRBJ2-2	CASSFGGELFF	TGTGCCAGCAGTTTCGGCGGGGAGCTGTTTTTT
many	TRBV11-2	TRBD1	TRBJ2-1	CASSLAGQGVTYNEQFF	TGTGCCAGCAGCTTAGCCGGACAGGGAGTGACGTACAATGAGCAGTTCTTC